Listed below are T cell receptor beta chains from one sample, sequenced in a study of T-cell reconstitution after alpha-beta-depleted transplantation in children. Using its own MiXCR run on the PCR reads, TCRdb lists one record per CDR3 protein. The table lists around 600,000 distinct CDR3 sequences, approximately 15% of them singletons, with 1.1% in the top ten. Specimen: PBMCs from the stem cell graft donor, collected from the stem cell graft. Every receptor here comes from a human donor who donated a stem cell graft to a child with acute myeloid leukemia. CDR3s include the opening cysteine and the closing phenylalanine or tryptophan. Each record gives: J gene, D gene, V gene, clone size, CDR3 DNA, CDR3 protein. The D gene is left open where the match is weak. Expanded clones get a size class; other rows say once, few or many, or leave the size out.

TRBJ2-2,TRBD2,TRBV12-3/TRBV12-4,many,TGTGCCAGCAAGGTAGCGGGGCACACCGGGGAGCTGTTTTTT,CASKVAGHTGELFF
TRBJ1-2,TRBD1,TRBV5-1,many,TGCGCCAGCAGACCCGGACAGGGGGACGGCTACACCTTC,CASRPGQGDGYTF
TRBJ1-1,NA,TRBV6-5,many,TGTGCCAGCAGTTCCATCGGGGCCTTCGGGGAAGCTTTCTTT,CASSSIGAFGEAFF
TRBJ2-2,TRBD1,TRBV18,NA,TGTGCCAGCTCAACCTGGGGACAGACCTTTGCGAACACCGGGGAGCTGTTTTTT,CASSTWGQTFANTGELFF
TRBJ2-2,NA,TRBV7-2,few,TGTGCCAGCAGCCTTAGGGGAACGGGAAACACCGGGGAGCTGTTTTTT,CASSLRGTGNTGELFF
TRBJ2-1,TRBD2,TRBV15,few,TGTGCCACCAGCAGAGGACTAGCGAGCTCCTACAATGAGCAGTTCTTC,CATSRGLASSYNEQFF
TRBJ1-2,NA,TRBV7-2,many,TGTGCCAGCAGCTTAGGGGCCAGGGGTTATGGCTACACCTTC,CASSLGARGYGYTF
TRBJ2-1,NA,TRBV29-1,NA,TGCAGCGTTGTGAGGCAAAGCCCCAACAATGAGCAGTTCTTC,CSVVRQSPNNEQFF
TRBJ1-6,NA,TRBV28,NA,TGTGCCAGCAGTTTAGATCAAAGGGGAAGCTCACCCCTCCACTTT,CASSLDQRGSSPLHF
TRBJ2-1,NA,TRBV5-5,NA,TGTGCCAGCAGCACCGGACCGGGCTTGCAGAATGAGCAGTTCTTC,CASSTGPGLQNEQFF
TRBJ2-1,NA,TRBV20-1,many,TGCAGTGCTGAAGGCGAGTATGAGCAGTTCTTC,CSAEGEYEQFF
TRBJ2-1,NA,TRBV28,NA,TGTGCCAGTACGATTGTCCGCGGAAGCTCCTACAATGAGCAGTTCTTC,CASTIVRGSSYNEQFF
TRBJ2-2,TRBD1,TRBV20-1,NA,TGCAGTGCTAGAGAAGGGGGCGCGGGTGGGTCCGGGGAGCTGTTTTTT,CSAREGGAGGSGELFF
TRBJ2-3,NA,TRBV21-1,NA,TGTGCCAGCAGAAGCGCCGGGACAGGAGCCACAGATACGCAGTATTTT,CASRSAGTGATDTQYF
TRBJ2-2,TRBD1,TRBV7-9,NA,TGTGCCAGCAGCGCGACAGGGCTCGGGGAGCTGTTTTTT,CASSATGLGELFF
TRBJ1-2,NA,TRBV25-1,few,TGTGCCAGCAGGGGGGGGATAAGGGGCTATGGCTACACCTTC,CASRGGIRGYGYTF
TRBJ2-1,NA,TRBV27,many,TGTGCCAGCAGTTTTGGGGTGGCCAATGAGCAGTTCTTC,CASSFGVANEQFF
TRBJ2-1,NA,TRBV29-1,many,TGCAGCGTCACGCGGGACAATGAGCAGTTCTTC,CSVTRDNEQFF
TRBJ1-5,NA,TRBV7-9,few,TGTGCCAGCAGCTTAGACAGCTCCCTCCAGCCCCAGCATTTT,CASSLDSSLQPQHF
TRBJ1-2,NA,TRBV5-6,many,TGTGCCAGCAGCTTGGTGCAGGGAACTAACTATGGCTACACCTTC,CASSLVQGTNYGYTF
TRBJ2-3,TRBD1,TRBV20-1,many,TGCAGTGCTTTCAGGACAGGGGTGAGGAATACGCAGTATTTT,CSAFRTGVRNTQYF
TRBJ2-7,TRBD1,TRBV12-3/TRBV12-4,NA,TGTGCCAGCAGTTTAGTTCAGGGGGCGCGGTACGAGCAGTACTTC,CASSLVQGARYEQYF
TRBJ1-2,TRBD1,TRBV6-5,many,TGTGCCAGCAGTTACCGGACAGGAGATGGCTACACCTTC,CASSYRTGDGYTF
TRBJ1-2,TRBD1,TRBV12-3/TRBV12-4,many,TGTGCCAGCAGTCCTTTGGACAGGGGAGCTAACTATGGCTACACCTTC,CASSPLDRGANYGYTF
TRBJ2-3,NA,TRBV20-1,NA,TGCAGTGCTAGCGGGTTCAGCGGCACAGATACGCAGTATTTT,CSASGFSGTDTQYF
TRBJ2-1,TRBD1,TRBV6-5,few,TGTGCCAGCAGTTACGGGGACAGTAAGGGCTTGCTTGAGCAGTTCTTC,CASSYGDSKGLLEQFF
TRBJ2-1,NA,TRBV5-1,many,TGCGCCAGCAGCACCGGGACGTCGGCCTACAATGAGCAGTTCTTC,CASSTGTSAYNEQFF
TRBJ2-1,TRBD2,TRBV11-3,few,TGTGCCAGCAGCTTAGGGGTAGCGGGGGGCGCCAGTGGTGAGCAGTTCTTC,CASSLGVAGGASGEQFF
TRBJ2-3,NA,TRBV20-1,many,TGCAGTGCTAGAATAGCGGGCACAGATACGCAGTATTTT,CSARIAGTDTQYF
TRBJ2-7,TRBD1,TRBV12-3/TRBV12-4,many,TGTGCCAGCAGTGACGCCGGGACAGGGTCCCACGAGCAGTACTTC,CASSDAGTGSHEQYF
TRBJ2-7,TRBD2,TRBV10-3,many,TGTGCCATCAGTCACGGCGGGGGGGCCTACGAGCAGTACTTC,CAISHGGGAYEQYF
TRBJ1-4,TRBD1,TRBV19,few,TGTGCCAGTAGTATAGATGCGGGGACAGGGACTGAAAAACTGTTTTTT,CASSIDAGTGTEKLFF
TRBJ2-3,NA,TRBV5-1,few,TGCGCCAGCGGAGGTAGAGCGGGCAGCACAGATACGCAGTATTTT,CASGGRAGSTDTQYF
TRBJ2-3,TRBD2,TRBV29-1,many,TGCAGCCCTGGGGGGGTGGGGACTTCCATGGATACGCAGTATTTT,CSPGGVGTSMDTQYF
TRBJ1-5,NA,TRBV7-2,few,TGTGCCAGCAGCTTTGGATACAGTAGCAATCAGCCCCAGCATTTT,CASSFGYSSNQPQHF
TRBJ2-1,TRBD2,TRBV20-1,many,TGCAGTGCTAGAGTACCTAGCGGAGAGGATGAGCAGTTCTTC,CSARVPSGEDEQFF
TRBJ2-5,TRBD2,TRBV20-1,many,TGCAGTGCTACCCTGCGGACAGCGGGGGTCCAAGAGACCCAGTACTTC,CSATLRTAGVQETQYF
TRBJ1-1,TRBD1,TRBV15,NA,TGTGCCACCAGCACCCGGACAGGGAACACTGAAGATTTCTTT,CATSTRTGNTEDFF
TRBJ2-4,TRBD1,TRBV10-3,many,TGTGCCATCAGCAGGGACAGCCAAGGGGACATTCAGTACTTC,CAISRDSQGDIQYF
TRBJ2-5,NA,TRBV12-3/TRBV12-4,many,TGTGCCAGCAGTTTTTCGGTGGGGCAAGAGACCCAGTACTTC,CASSFSVGQETQYF
TRBJ2-3,NA,TRBV27,NA,TGTGCCAGCAGTTTGAGGGGACTCCTTACAGATACGCAGTATTTT,CASSLRGLLTDTQYF
TRBJ2-7,TRBD1,TRBV7-2,few,TGTGCCAGCACCTCGGACAGGGGGTACGAGCAGTACTTC,CASTSDRGYEQYF
TRBJ2-3,NA,TRBV7-6,NA,TGTGCCAGCAGCTTAGTACACACAGATACGCAGTATTTT,CASSLVHTDTQYF
TRBJ2-1,NA,TRBV12-3/TRBV12-4,many,TGTGCCAGCAGACGAGGGGGGGGAACCCCCTACAATGAGCAGTTCTTC,CASRRGGGTPYNEQFF
TRBJ2-3,TRBD1,TRBV27,NA,TGTGCCAGCAGTACTCCCCGGGACAGAACAGATACGCAGTATTTT,CASSTPRDRTDTQYF
TRBJ2-7,TRBD2,TRBV30,few,TGTGCCTGGAGTGCTTTAATCGGGACTACCTACGAGCAGTACTTC,CAWSALIGTTYEQYF
TRBJ1-1,NA,TRBV12-3/TRBV12-4,NA,TGTGCCAGCAGTTTGTCCAGGGTCAGCACTGAAGCTTTCTTT,CASSLSRVSTEAFF
TRBJ2-7,TRBD1,TRBV7-2,few,TGTGCCAGCAGCTACTTTACAGGGGCCTACGAGCAGTACTTC,CASSYFTGAYEQYF
TRBJ2-7,TRBD1,TRBV7-2,many,TGTGCCAGCGTCGGGACAGGGGGTTCCTACGAGCAGTACTTC,CASVGTGGSYEQYF
TRBJ1-3,NA,TRBV20-1,many,TGCAGTGCTAGAAAGGCAGAAACGGGAAACACCATATATTTT,CSARKAETGNTIYF
TRBJ1-4,TRBD1,TRBV7-9,few,TGTGCCAGCAGCTCTGCACAGGGGTCTAATGAAAAACTGTTTTTT,CASSSAQGSNEKLFF
TRBJ2-1,NA,TRBV7-9,NA,TGTGCCAGCAGCTTAGTAGGCCCACCACCCTACAATGAGCAGTTCTTC,CASSLVGPPPYNEQFF
TRBJ2-1,TRBD1,TRBV20-1,NA,TGCAGTGCTCCGATTGACAGGGGGCTGGGTACGAAGGAGTTCTTC,CSAPIDRGLGTKEFF
TRBJ2-1,TRBD1,TRBV20-1,few,TGCAGTGCTAGAGTAGACGGGACAGGTCGACTCGACTCTTACAATGAGCAGTTCTTC,CSARVDGTGRLDSYNEQFF